This T cell receptor beta chain was captured in a study of T cells in narcolepsy. Of note for this clone: Its target is unknown.

Germline loops: CDR1 MNHNY, CDR2 SVGAGI (reference sequence). V was cut by 0 bases and J by 4 bases, with 12 bases left in between. The length of the CDR3 is 16 residues. Whole-study findings and limits: No autoreactive T cell clone sequences appeared in some memory CD4+ repertoires.

Some clones are missing from TCRdb's copy, which holds only in-frame ones; the method was immunoSEQ multiplex PCR. Here the sample spans over 30,000 clones, approximately 85% being singletons. This clonotype was obtained from a human donor with narcolepsy. Specimen: CD45RA- memory CD4+ T cells from PBMCs. V and J are TRBV6-6 and TRBJ1-4, with unresolved D. The DNA of the CDR3 is TGTGCCAGCAGTTACTCGAAGCAGAGATATAATGAAAAACTGTTTTTT. Its protein product is CASSYSKQRYNEKLFF.